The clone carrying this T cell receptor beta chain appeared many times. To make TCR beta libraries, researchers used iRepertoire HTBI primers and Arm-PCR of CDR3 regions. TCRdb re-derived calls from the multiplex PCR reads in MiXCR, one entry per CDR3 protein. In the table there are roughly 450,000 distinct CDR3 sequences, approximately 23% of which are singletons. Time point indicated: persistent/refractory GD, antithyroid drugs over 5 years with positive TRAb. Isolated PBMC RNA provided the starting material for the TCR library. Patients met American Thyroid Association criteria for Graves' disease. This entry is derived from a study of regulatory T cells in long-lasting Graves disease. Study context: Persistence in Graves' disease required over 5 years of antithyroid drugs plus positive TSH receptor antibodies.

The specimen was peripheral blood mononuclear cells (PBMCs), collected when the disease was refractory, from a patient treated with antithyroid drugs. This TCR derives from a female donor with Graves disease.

The CDR3 sequence: CASSSTVATNEKLFF. CDR3 nucleotides: TGTGCCAGCAGCTCTACCGTTGCAACTAATGAAAAACTGTTTTTT. This rearrangement joins TRBV7-3 to TRBJ1-4; the D is unclear. The CDR3 extends over 15 amino acids. The V end lost 4 bases, the J end lost 0 bases, and 9 bases lay between the germline ends. Per the germline V gene, CDR1 is SGHTA and CDR2 is FQGTGA.